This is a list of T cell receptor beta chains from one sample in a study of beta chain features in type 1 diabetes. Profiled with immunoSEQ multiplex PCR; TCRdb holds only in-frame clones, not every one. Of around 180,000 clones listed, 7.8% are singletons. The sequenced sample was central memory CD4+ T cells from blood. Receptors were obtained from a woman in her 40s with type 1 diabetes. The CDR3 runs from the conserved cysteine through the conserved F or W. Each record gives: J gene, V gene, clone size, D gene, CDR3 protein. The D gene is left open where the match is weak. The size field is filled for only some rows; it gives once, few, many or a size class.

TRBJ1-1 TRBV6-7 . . CASYRAKNTEAFF
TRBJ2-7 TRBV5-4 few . CASSPGFGYEQYF
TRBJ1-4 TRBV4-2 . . CASSQDGPGKEKLFF
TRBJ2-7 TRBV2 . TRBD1 CASTPAGGIYEQYF
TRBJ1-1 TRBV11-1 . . CASSTQGTEAFF
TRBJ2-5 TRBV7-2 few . CASSRTVDETQYF
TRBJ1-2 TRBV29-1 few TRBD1 CSVDKGASYGYTF
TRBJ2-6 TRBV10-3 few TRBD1 CAISAGTGGAGANVLTF
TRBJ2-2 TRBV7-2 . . CASSPHMGANTGELFF
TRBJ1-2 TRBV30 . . CAWSGQENYGYTF
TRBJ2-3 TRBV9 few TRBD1 CASSVPRTGIGLGSLADTQYF
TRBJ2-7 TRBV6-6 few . CASSSSWDTYEQYF
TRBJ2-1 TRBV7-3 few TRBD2 CASSLGLAVNEQFF
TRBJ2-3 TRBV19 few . CASRQGQGGDTQYF
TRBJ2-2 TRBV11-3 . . CASRVQANTGELFF
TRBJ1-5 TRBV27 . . CASSPSSGNQPQHF
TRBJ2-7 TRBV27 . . CASSLSSGGRRGEQYF